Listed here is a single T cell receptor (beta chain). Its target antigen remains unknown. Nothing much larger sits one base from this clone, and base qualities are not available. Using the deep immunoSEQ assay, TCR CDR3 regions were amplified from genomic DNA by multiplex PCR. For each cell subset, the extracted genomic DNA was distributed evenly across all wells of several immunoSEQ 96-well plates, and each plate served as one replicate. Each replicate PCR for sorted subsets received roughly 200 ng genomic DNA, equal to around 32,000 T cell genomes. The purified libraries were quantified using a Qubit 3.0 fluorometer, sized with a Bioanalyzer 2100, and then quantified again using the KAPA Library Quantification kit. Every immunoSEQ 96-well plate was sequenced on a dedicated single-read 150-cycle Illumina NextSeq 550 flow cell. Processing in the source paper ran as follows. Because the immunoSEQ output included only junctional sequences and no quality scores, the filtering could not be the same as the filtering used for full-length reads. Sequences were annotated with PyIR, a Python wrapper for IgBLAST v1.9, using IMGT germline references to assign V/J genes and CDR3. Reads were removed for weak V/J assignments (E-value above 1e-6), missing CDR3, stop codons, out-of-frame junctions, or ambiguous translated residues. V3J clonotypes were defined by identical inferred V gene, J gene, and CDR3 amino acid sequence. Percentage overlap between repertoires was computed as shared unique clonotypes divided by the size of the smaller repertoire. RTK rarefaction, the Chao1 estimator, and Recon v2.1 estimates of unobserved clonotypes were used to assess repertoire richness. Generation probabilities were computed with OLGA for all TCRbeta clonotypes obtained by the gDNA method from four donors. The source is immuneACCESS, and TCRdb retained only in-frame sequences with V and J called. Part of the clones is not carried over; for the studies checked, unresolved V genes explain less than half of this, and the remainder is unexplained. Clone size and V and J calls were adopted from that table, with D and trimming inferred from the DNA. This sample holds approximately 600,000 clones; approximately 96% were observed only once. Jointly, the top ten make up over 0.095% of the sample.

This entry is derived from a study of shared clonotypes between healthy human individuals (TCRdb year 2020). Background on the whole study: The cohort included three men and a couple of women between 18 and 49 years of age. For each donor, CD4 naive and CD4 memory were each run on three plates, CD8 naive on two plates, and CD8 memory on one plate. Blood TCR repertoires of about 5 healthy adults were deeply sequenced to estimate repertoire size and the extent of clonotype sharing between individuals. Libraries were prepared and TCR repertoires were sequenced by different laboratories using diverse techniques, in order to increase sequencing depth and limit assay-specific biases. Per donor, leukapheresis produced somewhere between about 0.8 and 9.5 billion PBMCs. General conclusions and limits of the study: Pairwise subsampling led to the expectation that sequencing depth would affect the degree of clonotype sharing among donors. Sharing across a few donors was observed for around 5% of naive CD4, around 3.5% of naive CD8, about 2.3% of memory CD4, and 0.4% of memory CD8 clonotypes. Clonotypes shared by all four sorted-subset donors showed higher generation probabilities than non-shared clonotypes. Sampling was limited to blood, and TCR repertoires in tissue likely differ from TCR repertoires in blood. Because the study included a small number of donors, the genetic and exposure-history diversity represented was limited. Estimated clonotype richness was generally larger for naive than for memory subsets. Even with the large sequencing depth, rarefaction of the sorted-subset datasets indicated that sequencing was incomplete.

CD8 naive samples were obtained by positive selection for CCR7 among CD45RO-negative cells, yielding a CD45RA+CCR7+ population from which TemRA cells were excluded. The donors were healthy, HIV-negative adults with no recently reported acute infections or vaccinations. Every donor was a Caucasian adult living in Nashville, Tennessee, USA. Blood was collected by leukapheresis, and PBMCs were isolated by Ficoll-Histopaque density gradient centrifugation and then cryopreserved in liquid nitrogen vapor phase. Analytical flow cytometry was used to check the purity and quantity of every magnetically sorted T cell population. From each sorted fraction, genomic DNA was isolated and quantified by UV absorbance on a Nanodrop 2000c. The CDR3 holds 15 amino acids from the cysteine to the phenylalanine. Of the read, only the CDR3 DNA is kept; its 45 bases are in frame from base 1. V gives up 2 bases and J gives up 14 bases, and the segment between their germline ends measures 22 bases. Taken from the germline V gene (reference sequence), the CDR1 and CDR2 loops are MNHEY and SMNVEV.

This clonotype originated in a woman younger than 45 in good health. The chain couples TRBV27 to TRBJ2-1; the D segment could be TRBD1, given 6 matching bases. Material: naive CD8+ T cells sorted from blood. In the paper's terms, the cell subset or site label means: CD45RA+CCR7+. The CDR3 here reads CASSLNLGTIQREFF. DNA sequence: TGTGCCAGCAGTTTAAACCTCGGGACAATCCAGAGGGAGTTCTTC.